This T cell receptor (beta chain) was sequenced for a study of T cell responses to AZD1222 COVID-19 vaccine. About this clone itself: The target antigen is unknown.

The method was immunoSEQ multiplex PCR; TCRdb's version includes in-frame clones alone and lacks a portion of them. The sample has 100,000 to 150,000 clones, around 89% seen once. Points from the study as a whole: Mostly white British, mostly female donors; authors suggested clonal diversity may be underestimated. Among spike-specific TCRs, nearly half reportedly target unmutated variant regions.

V lost 3 bases to trimming and J lost 5 bases, with 8 bases between them. In germline, CDR1 is SGHAT, CDR2 FQNNGV. The CDR3 has 13 residues. Second doses at about 4 or about 12 weeks were pooled. Sequencing used peripheral blood, obtained 28 days after the second AZD1222 dose. V usage is TRBV11-2 and J usage is TRBJ1-5, with D maybe TRBD1 (5 bases). The receptor comes from an adult who received the AZD1222 COVID-19 vaccine. In nucleotides, the CDR3 is TGTGCCAGCAGCTTGGGGGGGGATCAGCCCCAGCATTTT. The encoded protein is CASSLGGDQPQHF.